What follows is one T cell receptor beta chain and its context. The data derive from a study of metastatic and nonmetastatic thyroid tumors. Study-wide context: Peripheral blood and tumor or nodule samples from malignant and benign thyroid patients were compared.

TCRdb re-called the PCR reads via MiXCR. The table has some 55,000 clones, 25% to 35% seen once; the top ten hold 15% to 20%. The CDR3 extends over 13 amino acids. Trimming left V 6 bases short and J 4 bases short, with 13 bases between. CDR1 LNHDA and CDR2 SQIVND come from the germline V gene (reference sequence). No treatment of any kind had been given to any patient before thyroid surgery. The sequencing input was blood. The receptor's source is a female donor with papillary thyroid cancer or a benign thyroid nodule (not recorded which). Some clones in this sample may be carry-over from other donors' samples. The chain is built from TRBV19 and TRBJ2-7, with D maybe TRBD1 (6 bases). The CDR3 spells CASSRDNEYEQYF. For the CDR3, the DNA is TGTGCCAGTAGCCGGGACAACGAGTACGAGCAGTACTTC. Supplemented by reference TRBV19 and TRBJ2-7, the full variable domain reads DGGITQSPKYLFRKEGQNVTLSCEQNLNHDAMYWYRQDPGQGLRLIYYSQIVNDFQKGDIAEGYSVSREKKESFPLTVTSAQKNPTAFYLCASSRDNEYEQYFGPGTRLTVT.